A single sample is the source of the 9 T cell receptor beta chains below, sequenced in a study of blood T cells in healthy people across ages. A sample-barcoded 5' primer and a J-beta primer mix were used in a second PCR of about 7 to 12 cycles. Via MiXCR, TCRdb re-called the 5' RACE reads, giving one row per CDR3 protein. This sample yields over 550,000 distinct CDR3 sequences, of which about 28% are seen a single time; 15% to 18% belongs to the top ten. The sample was blood. The receptors here all came from a woman of 80 years or more in good health.

This clonotype was counted a single time. This may be a read error, as it is one base from a much larger clone. The rearrangement joins TRBV20-1 to TRBJ1-2; no clear D. CDR1 DFQATT and CDR2 SNEGSKA come from the germline V gene (reference sequence). The CDR3 runs to 13 residues. V lost 1 base to trimming and J lost 10 bases, with 16 bases between them. CDR3 sequence (DNA): TGCAGTGCTAGAGGGGCGGCAGAGCGGGACTACACCTTC. This encodes CSARGAAERDYTF.

This clonotype showed up just once. The chain recombines TRBV20-1 with TRBJ1-3; D is undetermined. Germline CDR1 DFQATT, CDR2 SNEGSKA (reference sequence). The CDR3 is 15 residues long. Trimming cost V 5 bases and J 0 bases, with 14 bases left between them. The CDR3 sequence is CSADDVSLSGNTIYF. CDR3 in DNA: TGCAGTGCTGACGACGTAAGCCTCTCTGGAAACACCATATATTTT.

This clonotype was recorded many times. The chain couples TRBV7-9 to TRBJ2-1; 11 bases match TRBD2. Trimming cost V 4 bases and J 7 bases; bases outside gene matches: 9. The CDR3 runs to 16 residues. Germline lookup yields CDR1 SEHNR and CDR2 FQNEAQ (reference sequence). In DNA, the CDR3 is TGTGCCAGCAGCTACCGAGGTAGCGGGGGGGCAAATGAGCAGTTCTTC. Translated, it gives CASSYRGSGGANEQFF.

Ten or more counts support this clonotype. The gene calls are TRBV9 and TRBJ2-3; D not resolved. V was cut by 6 bases and J by 0 bases, with 5 bases left in between. Germline CDR1 is SGDLS and CDR2 is YYNGEE. CDR3 length: 12 residues. CDR3 sequence: CASTDSTDTQYF. In DNA, the CDR3 is TGTGCCAGCACAGACAGCACAGATACGCAGTATTTT.

The rearrangement links TRBV12-3 or TRBV12-4 to TRBJ2-1; either TRBD1 or TRBD2 may supply D (6 bases each). The CDR3 consists of 14 residues. Trimming shortened V by 9 bases and J by 6 bases, and 18 bases separated the two germline ends. CDR3 in amino acids: CASSEGGALNEQFF. The CDR3 nucleotides are TGTGCCAGTTCTGAGGGGGGCGCCCTCAATGAGCAGTTCTTC.

The chain employs TRBV7-3 and TRBJ1-1; 9 bases match TRBD1. Germline V gene sequence: CDR1 SGHTA, CDR2 FQGTGA. The CDR3 consists of 15 residues. V lost 2 bases, J lost 5 bases, and 6 bases stayed unmatched. The DNA for the CDR3 is TGTGCCAGCAGCTTAGGGGACAGGGAAGGGACTGAAGCTTTCTTT. Translated: CASSLGDREGTEAFF.

This clonotype was observed many times. The chain carries TRBV7-2 and TRBJ1-2; D perhaps matches TRBD1 (5 bases). Trimming shortened V by 3 bases and J by 8 bases, and 13 bases separated the two germline ends. The CDR3 has 13 residues. Germline CDR1 reads SGHTA; CDR2 reads FQGNSA. CDR3 sequence reads: CASSFTTGRGYTF. CDR3 sequence (DNA): TGTGCCAGCAGCTTCACAACGGGACGCGGCTACACCTTC.

This clonotype was detected ten times or more. The chain links TRBV7-2 to TRBJ2-1; the D is unclear. Trimming removed 3 bases from V and 4 bases from J, with 7 bases in between. Per the germline V gene, CDR1 is SGHTA and CDR2 is FQGNSA. The CDR3 has 13 residues. The CDR3 DNA reads as TGTGCCAGCAGCTTCGGGCTTTACAATGAGCAGTTCTTC. This gives the protein CASSFGLYNEQFF.

As regards this clonotype: The junction and the germline gene differ at one end; a read error may be behind it. This chain uses TRBV19 with TRBJ1-2, with TRBD1 as a possible D gene (5 bases). The CDR3 is made up of 13 amino acids. CDR1 and CDR2 (germline): LNHDA, SQIVND (reference sequence). CDR3 DNA: TGTGCCAGCAGTATAACCTGGCGGGGCGGCTACACCTTC. Translating it yields CASSITWRGGYTF.